These T cell receptor beta chains were read from a single sample in a study of blood T cells in healthy people across ages. MiXCR, run by TCRdb on the 5' RACE reads, gives a single entry per CDR3 protein. Of 920,000 or so distinct CDR3 sequences in the sample, more than 35% were seen once. Sequencing used blood. All receptors derive from a woman aged 55-69 years in good health. Each CDR3 is given with its conserved first and last residue. The order of the fields is J gene, clone size, V gene, D gene, CDR3 length, CDR3 DNA, CDR3 protein. The D gene is left open where the match is weak. Rows may omit the clone size; those that give it use once, few, many or a size class.

>TRBJ2-5|few|TRBV15|TRBD1|15
TGTGCCACCAGCAGAGTGGGGACAGGGCAACAGACCCAGTACTTC
CATSRVGTGQQTQYF
>TRBJ2-1|few|TRBV29-1|TRBD1|16
TGCAGCGTTCTCCCTCCGGGACAGCCCTCCTACGATGAGCAGTTCTTC
CSVLPPGQPSYDEQFF
>TRBJ2-7|few|TRBV7-9|-|12
TGTGCCAGCACCGCGACTAGCTACGAGCAGTACTTC
CASTATSYEQYF
>TRBJ2-6|-|TRBV6-5|-|15
TGTGCCGGCAGTTACGAGGGAGCTGGGGCCAACGTCCTGACTTTC
CAGSYEGAGANVLTF
>TRBJ2-2|-|TRBV5-1|-|14
TGCGCCAGCAGCTCCCAACTACTGGGCGGGGAGCTGTTTTTT
CASSSQLLGGELFF
>TRBJ2-2|-|TRBV19|-|13
TGTGCCAGTAGTAAACGGAACACCGGGGAGCTGTTTTTT
CASSKRNTGELFF
>TRBJ2-7|few|TRBV4-2|-|17
TGTGCCAGCAGCCAGGCTCCCGAACTAGGGTTCTCCTACGAGCAGTACTTC
CASSQAPELGFSYEQYF
>TRBJ2-3|few|TRBV7-3|-|14
TGTGCCAGCAGCTTAACTCGGGGCACAGATACGCAGTATTTT
CASSLTRGTDTQYF
>TRBJ2-5|-|TRBV2|TRBD1|13
TGTGCCAGCGGGGACAGGGGGGCCTACGGGCAGTACTTC
CASGDRGAYGQYF
>TRBJ2-5|-|TRBV10-3|-|13
TGTGCCATCACTAGTCGCATCCAAGAGACCCAGTACTTC
CAITSRIQETQYF
>TRBJ2-1|-|TRBV13|-|15
TGTGCCAGCAGCTCCGGGCCCATTCGGTACAATGAGCAGTTCTTC
CASSSGPIRYNEQFF
>TRBJ1-4|once|TRBV20-1|-|12
TGCAGTGCCCTGGAGTCGCCTGAAAAACTGTTTTTT
CSALESPEKLFF
>TRBJ1-4|-|TRBV25-1|-|13
TGTGCCAGCAGTGAATATGGAGCTGAAAAACTGTTTTTT
CASSEYGAEKLFF
>TRBJ2-7|few|TRBV7-6|TRBD2|17
TGTGCCAGCAGCTTAGGGCCGGGGACTACCTCCACCTACGAGCAGTACTTC
CASSLGPGTTSTYEQYF
>TRBJ2-7|-|TRBV10-2|-|13
TGCGCCAGCAGTGGGGGCCTAGCTGACGAGCAGTACTTC
CASSGGLADEQYF
>TRBJ1-1|-|TRBV20-1|-|16
TGCAGTGCTAGACTGACGTTGGGAGTGACGAACACTGAAGCTTTCTTT
CSARLTLGVTNTEAFF
>TRBJ2-3|-|TRBV20-1|-|13
TGCAGTGCCACACAGGTGAAACCAGATACGCAGTATTTT
CSATQVKPDTQYF
>TRBJ2-7|-|TRBV29-1|-|13
TGCAGCACAAGAGTCGGCGGCTCCTACGAGCAGTACTTC
CSTRVGGSYEQYF
>TRBJ2-7|-|TRBV15|TRBD1|16
TGTGCCACCAGCTCCGGGACAGGGGATGAGGCGTACGAGCAGTACTTC
CATSSGTGDEAYEQYF
>TRBJ2-7|-|TRBV25-1|TRBD1|16
TGTGCCAGCATCGCCACTACCGGGACAGGGGGCTACGAGCAGTACTTC
CASIATTGTGGYEQYF
>TRBJ1-6|few|TRBV20-1|TRBD1|15
TGCAGTGCTCGGGACAGGGGATCCTATAATTCACCCCTCCACTTT
CSARDRGSYNSPLHF
>TRBJ2-5|-|TRBV12-3/TRBV12-4|-|13
TGTGCCAGCAGCATAATGGGGGTGGAGACCCAGTACTTC
CASSIMGVETQYF
>TRBJ2-3|-|TRBV7-9|-|13
TGTGCTAGCAGCTGCTGGCAGAGTGGTACGCAGTATTTT
CASSCWQSGTQYF